The clone carrying this TCR beta chain appeared a few times. This entry is derived from a study of blood T cells in healthy people across ages. Using a J-beta primer mix together with a sample-barcoded 5' primer, a second PCR was run for about 7 to 12 cycles. TCRdb reprocessed the 5' RACE reads via MiXCR and lists one record per CDR3 protein. The sample includes hundreds of thousands of distinct CDR3 sequences, 45% to 65% of them seen just once. V was trimmed by 2 bases and J by 1 base, leaving 11 bases between them. The CDR3 sequence is 15 residues long. The germline V gene has CDR1 MNHEY and CDR2 SVGAGI.

The chain links TRBV6-5 to TRBJ1-2, with D perhaps TRBD1 (6 bases). Sequencing used blood. This sequence was found in a man in his fifties or sixties in good health. CDR3 sequence (DNA): TGTGCCAGCAGTTACGCACAGGGATTTAACTATGGCTACACCTTC. This encodes CASSYAQGFNYGYTF.